The sequence of this T cell receptor (beta chain) was determined in a study of T cells in pancreatic ductal adenocarcinoma. Overall study findings and caveats: Tumor and blood clonality did not differ significantly, about 0.11 versus 0.078. Compared with tumor, blood showed more total productive templates and roughly 8-fold more clonotypes. This surgical cohort overrepresents the minority presenting with early-stage disease.

There are 13 residues in the CDR3. Germline-derived CDR1 and CDR2 are SGDLS and YYNGEE. Trimming shortened V by 5 bases and J by 10 bases, and 16 bases separated the two germline ends. Points on this clone: Its antigen remains unknown.

Assay used: immunoSEQ multiplex PCR; TCRdb lists only in-frame clones, some missing. The sample contains 30,000 or so clones, approximately 92% of which appear only once. No neoadjuvant therapy was given to the selected pancreatic ductal adenocarcinoma patients before their surgery. Sequenced material: PBMCs. This receptor was obtained from a human donor with pancreatic ductal adenocarcinoma. This chain uses TRBV9 with TRBJ2-1; maybe TRBD2 (6 bases). The CDR3 sequence: CASSGIVAGEQFF. Here the CDR3 DNA reads TGTGCCAGCAGTGGTATTGTGGCGGGAGAGCAGTTCTTC.